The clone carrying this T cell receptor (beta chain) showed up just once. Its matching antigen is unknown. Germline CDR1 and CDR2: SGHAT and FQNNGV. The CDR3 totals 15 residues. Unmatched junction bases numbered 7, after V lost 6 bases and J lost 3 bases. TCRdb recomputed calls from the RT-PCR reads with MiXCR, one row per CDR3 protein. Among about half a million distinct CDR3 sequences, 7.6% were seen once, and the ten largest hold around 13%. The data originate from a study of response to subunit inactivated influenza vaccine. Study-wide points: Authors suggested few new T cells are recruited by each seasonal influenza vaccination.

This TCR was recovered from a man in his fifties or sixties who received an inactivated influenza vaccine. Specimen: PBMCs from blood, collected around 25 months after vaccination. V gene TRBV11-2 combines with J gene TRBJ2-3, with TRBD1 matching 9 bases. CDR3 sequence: CASRKPGQGTDTQYF. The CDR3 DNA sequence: TGTGCCAGCAGGAAACCGGGACAGGGAACAGATACGCAGTATTTT.